This paragraph reports one T cell receptor beta chain. With 3 bases clipped from V and 5 bases from J, the junction kept 9 bases outside the gene matches. Germline V gene sequence: CDR1 SEHNR, CDR2 FQNEAQ (reference sequence). The CDR3 has 16 residues. This entry belongs to a study of blood T cell repertoires in COVID-19. In the study overall: The origin of the acute and convalescent COVID-19 samples was the United States, Italy and Spain. T cells, B-cell-depleted T cells, or PBMCs supplied cDNA or gDNA.

Assay used: immunoSEQ multiplex PCR; TCRdb lists only in-frame clones, some missing. The sample contains roughly 250,000 clones, roughly 86% of which appear only once. This receptor was obtained from a middle-aged man who had recovered from COVID-19. The sequenced sample was peripheral blood. The V and J genes are TRBV7-9 and TRBJ2-5, with 10 nucleotides matching TRBD1. The CDR3 reads CASSFEATGGLETQYF. The CDR3 region has the DNA TGTGCCAGCAGCTTCGAAGCGACAGGGGGCTTGGAGACCCAGTACTTC.